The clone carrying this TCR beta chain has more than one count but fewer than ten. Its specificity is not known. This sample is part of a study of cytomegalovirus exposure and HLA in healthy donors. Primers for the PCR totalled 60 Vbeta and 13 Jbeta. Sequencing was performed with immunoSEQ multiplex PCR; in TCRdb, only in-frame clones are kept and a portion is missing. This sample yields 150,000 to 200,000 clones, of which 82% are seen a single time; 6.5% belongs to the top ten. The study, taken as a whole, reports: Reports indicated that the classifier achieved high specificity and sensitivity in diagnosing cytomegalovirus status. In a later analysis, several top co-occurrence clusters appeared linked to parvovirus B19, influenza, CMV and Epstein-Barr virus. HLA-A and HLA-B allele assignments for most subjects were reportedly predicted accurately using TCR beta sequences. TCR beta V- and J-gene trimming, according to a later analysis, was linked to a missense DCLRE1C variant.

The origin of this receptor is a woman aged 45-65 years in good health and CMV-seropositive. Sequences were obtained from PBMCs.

Here the CDR3 reads CASSRSSAPNTGELFF. CDR3 sequence (DNA): TGCGCCAGCAGCAGGTCTAGCGCGCCGAACACCGGGGAGCTGTTTTTT. V and J are TRBV5-1 and TRBJ2-2; D may be TRBD2 (6 bases). This CDR3 region has 16 residues. V was trimmed by 4 bases and J by 0 bases, leaving 13 bases between them. Germline V gene sequence: CDR1 SGHRS, CDR2 YFSETQ.